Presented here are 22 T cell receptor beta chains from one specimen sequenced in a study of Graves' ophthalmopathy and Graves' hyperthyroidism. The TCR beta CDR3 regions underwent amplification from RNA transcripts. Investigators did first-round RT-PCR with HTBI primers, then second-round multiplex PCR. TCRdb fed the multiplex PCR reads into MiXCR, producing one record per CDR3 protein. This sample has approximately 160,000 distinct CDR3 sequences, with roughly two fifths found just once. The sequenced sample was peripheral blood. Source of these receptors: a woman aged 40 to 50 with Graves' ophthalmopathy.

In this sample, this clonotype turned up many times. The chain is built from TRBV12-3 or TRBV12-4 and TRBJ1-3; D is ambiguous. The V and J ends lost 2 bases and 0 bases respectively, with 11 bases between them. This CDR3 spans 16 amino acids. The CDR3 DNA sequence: TGTGCCAGCAGTTTACCGCGAGAGAGCTCTGGAAACACCATATATTTT. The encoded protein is CASSLPRESSGNTIYF.

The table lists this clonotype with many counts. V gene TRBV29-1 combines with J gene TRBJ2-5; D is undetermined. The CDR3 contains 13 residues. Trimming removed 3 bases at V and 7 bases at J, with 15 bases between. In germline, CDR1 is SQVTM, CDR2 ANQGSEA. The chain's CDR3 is CSVDHAAQPTQYF. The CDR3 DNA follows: TGCAGCGTTGATCACGCAGCACAACCGACCCAGTACTTC.

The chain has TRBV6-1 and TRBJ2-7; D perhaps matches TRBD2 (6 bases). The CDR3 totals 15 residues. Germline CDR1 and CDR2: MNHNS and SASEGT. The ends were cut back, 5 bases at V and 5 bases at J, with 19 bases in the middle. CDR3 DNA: TGTGCCAGCAGTAAAAGGGACGGGAGAACCAACGAGCAGTACTTC. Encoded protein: CASSKRDGRTNEQYF.

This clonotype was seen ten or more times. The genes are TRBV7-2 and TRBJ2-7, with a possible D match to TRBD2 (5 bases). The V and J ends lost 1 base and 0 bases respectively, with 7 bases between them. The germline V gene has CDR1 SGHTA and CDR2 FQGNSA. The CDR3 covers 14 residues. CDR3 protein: CASSLVSVSYEQYF. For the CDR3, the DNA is TGTGCCAGCAGCTTAGTTAGCGTCTCCTACGAGCAGTACTTC.

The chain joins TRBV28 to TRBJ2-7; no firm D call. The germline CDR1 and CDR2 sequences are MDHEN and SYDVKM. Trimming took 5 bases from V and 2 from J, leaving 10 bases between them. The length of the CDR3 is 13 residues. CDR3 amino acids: CASSVHGAYEQYF. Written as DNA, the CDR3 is TGTGCCAGCAGTGTCCACGGAGCCTACGAGCAGTACTTC.

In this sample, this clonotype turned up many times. The DNA for the CDR3 is TGTGCCAGTAGTATAATGGACGGCAATCAGCCCCAGCATTTT. This encodes CASSIMDGNQPQHF. The genes are TRBV19 and TRBJ1-5; D is uncertain. V lost 2 bases to trimming and J lost 2 bases, with 7 bases between them. CDR3 length: 14 amino acids. Germline V gene lookup returns CDR1 LNHDA and CDR2 SQIVND (reference sequence).

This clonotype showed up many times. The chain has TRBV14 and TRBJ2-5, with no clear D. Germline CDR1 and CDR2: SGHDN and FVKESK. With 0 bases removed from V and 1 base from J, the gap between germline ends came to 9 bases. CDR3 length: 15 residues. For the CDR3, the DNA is TGTGCCAGCAGCCAAGAGTCCGTGATCCAAGAGACCCAGTACTTC. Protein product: CASSQESVIQETQYF.

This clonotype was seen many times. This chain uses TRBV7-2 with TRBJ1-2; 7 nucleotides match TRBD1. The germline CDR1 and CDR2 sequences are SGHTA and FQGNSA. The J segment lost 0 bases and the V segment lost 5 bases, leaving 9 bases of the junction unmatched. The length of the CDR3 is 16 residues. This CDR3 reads CASSPQQGFPNYGYTF. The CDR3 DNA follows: TGTGCCAGCAGCCCACAACAGGGGTTCCCTAACTATGGCTACACCTTC. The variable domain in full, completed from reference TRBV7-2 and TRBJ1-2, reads GAGVSQSPSNKVTEKGKDVELRCDPISGHTALYWYRQSLGQGLEFLIYFQGNSAPDKSGLPSDRFSAERTGGSVSTLTIQRTQQEDSAVYLCASSPQQGFPNYGYTFGSGTRLTVV.

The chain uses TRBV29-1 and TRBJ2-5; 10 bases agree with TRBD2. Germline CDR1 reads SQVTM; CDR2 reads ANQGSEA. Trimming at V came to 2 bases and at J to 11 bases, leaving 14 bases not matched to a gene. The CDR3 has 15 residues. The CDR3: CSVELAGVGRGAQYF. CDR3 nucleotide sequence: TGCAGCGTTGAACTAGCGGGAGTAGGTCGGGGGGCACAGTACTTC.

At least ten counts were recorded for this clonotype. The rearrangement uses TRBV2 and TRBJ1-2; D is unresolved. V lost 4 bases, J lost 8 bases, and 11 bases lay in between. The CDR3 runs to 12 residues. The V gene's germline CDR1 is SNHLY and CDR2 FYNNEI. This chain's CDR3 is CASSGPGFGYTF. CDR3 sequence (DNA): TGTGCCAGCAGTGGACCGGGGTTCGGCTACACCTTC.

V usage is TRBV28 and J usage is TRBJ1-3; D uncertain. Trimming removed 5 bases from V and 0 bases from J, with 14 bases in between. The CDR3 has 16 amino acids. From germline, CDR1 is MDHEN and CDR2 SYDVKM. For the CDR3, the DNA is TGTGCCAGCAGTCCTATCGACCGGAGCTCTGGAAACACCATATATTTT. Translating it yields CASSPIDRSSGNTIYF.

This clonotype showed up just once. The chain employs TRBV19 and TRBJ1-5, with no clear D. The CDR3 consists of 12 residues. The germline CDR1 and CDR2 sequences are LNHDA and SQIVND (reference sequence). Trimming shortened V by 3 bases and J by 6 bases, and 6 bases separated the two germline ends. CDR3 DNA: TGTGCCAGTAGTATCGGGGTTCAGCCCCAGCATTTT. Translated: CASSIGVQPQHF.

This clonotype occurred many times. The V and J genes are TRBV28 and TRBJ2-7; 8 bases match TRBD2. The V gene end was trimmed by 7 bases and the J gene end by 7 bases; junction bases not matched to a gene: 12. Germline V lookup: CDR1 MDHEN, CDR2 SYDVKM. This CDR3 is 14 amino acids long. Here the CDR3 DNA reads TGTGCCAGCAACTATAGAACGGGAGGGTGGGAGCAGTACTTC. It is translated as CASNYRTGGWEQYF.

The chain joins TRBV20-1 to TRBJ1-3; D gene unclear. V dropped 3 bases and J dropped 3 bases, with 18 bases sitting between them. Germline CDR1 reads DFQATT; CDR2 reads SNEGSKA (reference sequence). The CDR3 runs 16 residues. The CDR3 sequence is CSASGRKGDFGNTIYF. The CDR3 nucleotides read TGCAGTGCTAGTGGCCGGAAGGGCGACTTTGGAAACACCATATATTTT.

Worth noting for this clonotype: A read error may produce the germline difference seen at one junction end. The CDR3 here is CASSLAPGAEAFF. In nucleotides, the CDR3 is TGTGCTAGCAGCTTAGCGCCTGGCGCTGAAGCTTTCTTT. The rearrangement joins TRBV7-7 to TRBJ1-1; unclear D gene. The CDR3 is 13 residues long. The germline V gene has CDR1 SSHAT and CDR2 FNYEAQ (reference sequence).

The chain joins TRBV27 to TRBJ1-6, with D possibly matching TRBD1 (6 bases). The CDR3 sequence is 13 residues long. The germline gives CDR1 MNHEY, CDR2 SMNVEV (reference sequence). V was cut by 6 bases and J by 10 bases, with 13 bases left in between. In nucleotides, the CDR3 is TGTGCCAGCAGGTACAGGGTTGGCTCACCCCTCCACTTT. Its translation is CASRYRVGSPLHF.

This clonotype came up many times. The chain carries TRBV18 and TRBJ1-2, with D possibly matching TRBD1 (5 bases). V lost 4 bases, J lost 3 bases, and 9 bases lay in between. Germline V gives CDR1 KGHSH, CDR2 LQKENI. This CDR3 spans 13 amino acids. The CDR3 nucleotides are TGTGCCAGCTCACAACAGGTGGACTATGGCTACACCTTC. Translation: CASSQQVDYGYTF. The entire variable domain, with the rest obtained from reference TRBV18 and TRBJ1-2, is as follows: NAGVMQNPRHLVRRRGQEARLRCSPMKGHSHVYWYRQLPEEGLKFMVYLQKENIIDESGMPKERFSAEFPKEGPSILRIQQVVRGDSAAYFCASSQQVDYGYTFGSGTRLTVV.

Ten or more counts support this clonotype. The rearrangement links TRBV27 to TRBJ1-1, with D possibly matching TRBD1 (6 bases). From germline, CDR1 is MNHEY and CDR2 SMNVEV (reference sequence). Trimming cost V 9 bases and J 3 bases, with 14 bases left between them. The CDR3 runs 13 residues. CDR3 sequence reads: CASPITGHTEAFF. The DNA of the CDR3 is TGTGCCAGTCCCATTACAGGGCACACTGAAGCTTTCTTT.

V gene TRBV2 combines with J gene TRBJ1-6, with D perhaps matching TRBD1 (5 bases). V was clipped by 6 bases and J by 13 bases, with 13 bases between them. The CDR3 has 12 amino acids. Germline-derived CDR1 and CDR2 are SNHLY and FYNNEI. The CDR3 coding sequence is TGTGCCAGCAGCTTCGGAGGGACCCCCCTCCACTTT. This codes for CASSFGGTPLHF.

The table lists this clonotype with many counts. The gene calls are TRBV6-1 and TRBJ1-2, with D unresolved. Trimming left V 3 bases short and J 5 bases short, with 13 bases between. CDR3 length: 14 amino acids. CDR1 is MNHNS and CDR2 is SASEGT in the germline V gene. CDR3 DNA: TGTGCCAGCAGTGACGGACCCGAATTATATGGCTACACCTTC. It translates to CASSDGPELYGYTF.

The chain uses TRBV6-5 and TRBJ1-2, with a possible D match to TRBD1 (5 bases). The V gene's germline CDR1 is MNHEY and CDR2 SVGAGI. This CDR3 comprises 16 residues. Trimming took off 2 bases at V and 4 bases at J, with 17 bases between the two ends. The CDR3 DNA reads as TGTGCCAGCAGTTACCAGGGCGTTAAGGGGTTCTATGGCTACACCTTC. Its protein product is CASSYQGVKGFYGYTF.

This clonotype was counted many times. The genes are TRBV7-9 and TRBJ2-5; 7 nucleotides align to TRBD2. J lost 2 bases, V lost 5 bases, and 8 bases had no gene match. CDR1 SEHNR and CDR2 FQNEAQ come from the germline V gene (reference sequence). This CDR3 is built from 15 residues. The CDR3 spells CASSRTRAGQETQYF. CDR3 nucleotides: TGTGCCAGCAGCCGTACAAGAGCGGGACAAGAGACCCAGTACTTC.